This T cell receptor beta chain was found in a study of T cells expressing NK-cell markers. General study results and limits: HCMV specificity was not established for the expanded NKG2C+ T cell clones.

Points on this clonotype: Its specificity is not known.

Germline CDR1 is SGHNT and CDR2 is YENEEA. The CDR3 loop spans 16 amino acids. TCRdb re-analyzed the 5' RACE reads; it lists each CDR3 protein once, without DNA. This sample's clone table lists about 540,000 distinct CDR3 sequences. The sample comprised blood T cells: a sorted CD56 or NKG2C T cell subset, CD4+ or CD8+ T cells, or bulk PBMC T cells (not recorded which). This TCR was sampled from a man aged 18-30 years in good health. V usage is TRBV11-3 and J usage is TRBJ2-1; TCRdb reports TRBD1, a call that lacks DNA to check it against. Here the CDR3 reads CASSSPGQGFYNEQFF.